This T cell receptor (beta chain) was recovered during a study of T-cell reconstitution after alpha-beta-depleted transplantation in children. Study-level results: TCRbeta diversity was high at day 60 in some patients (a result of surviving recipient T cells and thymic progenitors). When one year had passed after transplant, most T-cell counts and diversity came from newly produced T cells. Expanded clones from the graft, numbering several hundred, reportedly supplied alpha-beta T cells about two months after transplant.

Unique molecular identifiers were incorporated when the TCRbeta library was constructed. Using its own MiXCR run on the PCR reads, TCRdb lists one record per CDR3 protein. The sample shows just under 350,000 distinct CDR3 sequences, around 16% of them seen only once. This clonotype has at least ten counts. As yet, its antigen is unknown. The starting material was PBMCs, mostly from graft donor cells, obtained 360 days after TCRalphabeta/CD19-depleted stem cell transplant. This TCR was recovered from a male patient aged 2 to 10 who had a stem cell transplant for acute lymphoblastic leukemia, so the T cells may come from the graft donor.

In DNA form, the CDR3 reads TGTGCCAGCAGCTTAGGTTACAGCTCCTACAATGAGCAGTTCTTC. Encoded protein: CASSLGYSSYNEQFF. The chain joins TRBV7-9 to TRBJ2-1; D not resolved. CDR1 and CDR2 from the germline V gene are SEHNR and FQNEAQ (reference sequence). Trimming removed 1 base from V and 0 bases from J, with 7 bases in between. CDR3 length equals 15 residues. The variable domain in full, with the rest retrieved from reference TRBV7-9 and TRBJ2-1, is DTGVSQNPRHKITKRGQNVTFRCDPISEHNRLYWYRQTLGQGPEFLTYFQNEAQLEKSRLLSDRFSAERPKGSFSTLEIQRTEQGDSAMYLCASSLGYSSYNEQFFGPGTRLTVL.